This T cell receptor beta chain was observed in a study of T-cell reconstitution after alpha-beta-depleted transplantation in children. Per the germline V gene, CDR1 is MNHNS and CDR2 is SASEGT. Between the trimmed V and J ends, which lost 4 bases and 5 bases, there was a span of 12 bases. CDR3 length equals 14 residues. TCRbeta library construction was performed incorporating unique molecular identifiers. TCRdb used MiXCR to reprocess the PCR reads, holding one entry per CDR3 protein. In the table there are approximately 110,000 distinct CDR3 sequences, about 23% of which are singletons. Overall study findings and caveats: After one year, T-cell counts and TCRbeta diversity mostly came from new T cells. Reportedly, only several hundred clones from non-depleted graft cells drove alpha-beta T-cell counts at about two months. The study traced high day-60 TCRbeta diversity in some patients to surviving recipient T cells and thymic progenitors.

This clonotype was seen a few times. The antigen remains unidentified. This receptor was identified in a male patient under 10 years old who had a stem cell transplant for chronic granulomatous disease, so the T cells may come from the graft donor. This chain joins TRBV6-1 and TRBJ2-1, with a weak D call TRBD1 (5 bases). The material was PBMCs, mostly from graft donor cells, obtained 180 days after TCRalphabeta/CD19-depleted stem cell transplant. The CDR3 nucleotides are TGTGCCAGCAGTGGGACACGGCGCCACAATGAGCAGTTCTTC. As protein: CASSGTRRHNEQFF.